Each of the 8 T cell receptor beta chains below was sequenced from the same sample in a study of blood T cell repertoires in COVID-19. The repertoire was sequenced with immunoSEQ multiplex PCR; TCRdb's copy has only in-frame clones and lacks some. The sample contains around 210,000 clones, 85% of which appear only once. The sequenced sample consisted of peripheral blood. The receptors stem from a man in his fifties or sixties with COVID-19, enrolled during active disease.

V usage is TRBV5-4 and J usage is TRBJ2-1; D might be TRBD2 (7 bases). Deletions cut 4 bases from V and 3 bases from J, with 17 bases between. This CDR3 region has 16 residues. Germline CDR1 is SGHNT and CDR2 is YYREEE (reference sequence). This chain's CDR3 is CASSTTGGLRYNEQFF. CDR3 DNA sequence: TGTGCCAGCAGCACTACGGGGGGCCTTCGCTACAATGAGCAGTTCTTC.

The rearrangement links TRBV7-2 to TRBJ1-2; a weak D match, TRBD1 (6 bases). The germline CDR1 and CDR2 sequences are SGHTA and FQGNSA. With 5 bases removed from V and 13 bases from J, the gap between germline ends came to 14 bases. The CDR3 is 11 residues long. CDR3 sequence: CASSPGQLSTF. In DNA form, the CDR3 reads TGTGCCAGCAGCCCCGGACAGTTGAGCACCTTC.

The chain has TRBV11-2 and TRBJ2-7, with TRBD2 matching over 7 bases. The V gene's germline CDR1 is SGHAT and CDR2 FQNNGV. The CDR3 totals 14 residues. Germline trimming cut 6 bases from V and 0 bases from J; bases unmatched to any gene: 5. The CDR3 reads CASSAGTNSYEQYF. CDR3 DNA: TGTGCCAGCAGTGCCGGGACTAACTCCTACGAGCAGTACTTC.

The V gene is TRBV24-1, the J gene TRBJ2-3; 9 bases agree with TRBD2. This CDR3 contains 16 residues. Germline V gene sequence: CDR1 KGHDR, CDR2 SFDVKD. V shed 3 bases and J 2 bases; nucleotides not matched to a gene: 5. The CDR3 spells CATSDGAGGNTDTQYF. DNA of the CDR3: TGTGCCACCAGTGATGGAGCGGGGGGAAACACAGATACGCAGTATTTT.

This clone was seen a handful of times. The rearrangement joins TRBV4-2 to TRBJ1-5, with a weak D call TRBD1 (6 bases). The germline V gene encodes CDR1 LGHNA and CDR2 YNFKEQ. The V end was cut by 0 bases, the J end by 6 bases, with 9 bases between. The CDR3 has 14 amino acids. CDR3 bases: TGTGCCAGCAGCCAAGATTCAGGGGTTCAGCCCCAGCATTTT. Encoded protein: CASSQDSGVQPQHF.

This chain joins TRBV19 and TRBJ2-7; D is possibly TRBD1 (5 bases). The CDR3 consists of 13 residues. V dropped 8 bases and J dropped 2 bases, with 13 bases sitting between them. CDR1 is LNHDA and CDR2 is SQIVND in the germline V gene (reference sequence). CDR3 residues: CASSETVTYEQYF. The CDR3 region has the DNA TGTGCCAGTTCGGAGACAGTTACCTACGAGCAGTACTTC.

This chain uses TRBV15 with TRBJ2-1, with 7 bases lining up with TRBD2. The V and J ends lost 3 bases and 8 bases, in that order; junction bases with no gene match: 16. This CDR3 spans 17 amino acids. Germline V gives CDR1 LNHNV, CDR2 YYDKDF (reference sequence). CDR3 DNA: TGTGCCACCAGCAGGGGAGCTTTTACGGGGGGAGAGTATGAGCAGTTCTTC. The encoded protein is CATSRGAFTGGEYEQFF.

CDR3 amino acids: CASSFSGNTEAFF. The CDR3 bases are TGTGCCAGCAGTTTTTCAGGGAACACTGAAGCTTTCTTT. This chain joins TRBV12-3 or TRBV12-4 and TRBJ1-1, with unresolved D. Trimming left V 3 bases short and J 1 base short, with 6 bases between. The CDR3 spans 13 residues.